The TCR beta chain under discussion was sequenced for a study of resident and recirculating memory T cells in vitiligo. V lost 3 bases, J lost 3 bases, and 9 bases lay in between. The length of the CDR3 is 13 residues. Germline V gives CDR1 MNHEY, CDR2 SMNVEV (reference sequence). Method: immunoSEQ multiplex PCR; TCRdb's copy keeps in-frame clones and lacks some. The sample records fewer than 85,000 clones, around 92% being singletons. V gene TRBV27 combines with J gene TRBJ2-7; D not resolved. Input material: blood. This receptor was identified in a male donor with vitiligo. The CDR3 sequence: CASSLLENYEQYF. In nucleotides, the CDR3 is TGTGCCAGCAGTTTGTTAGAGAACTACGAGCAGTACTTC.